This T cell receptor (beta chain) is drawn from a study of T cell repertoires in cytomegalovirus infection. At the level of the study: Well-studied HLA-B-restricted epitopes and recently identified HLA-C-restricted epitopes of CMV were both used in the study. Based on public TCR beta signatures, there were indications of CMV infection and of a matching HLA type.

For this clonotype: Its antigen remains unidentified.

MiXCR, applied by TCRdb to the reads, yields one record per CDR3 protein. The table records some 220,000 distinct CDR3 sequences, 38% of them present only once. The CDR3 contains 17 residues. Germline values: CDR1 SGHAT, CDR2 FQDESV (reference sequence). V was trimmed by 5 bases and J by 3 bases, leaving 22 bases between them. Sequencing was performed on CD8+ T cells from cultured PBMCs, taken from culture after CMV antigen stimulation. The chain couples TRBV11-1 to TRBJ1-1; D may be TRBD1 (5 bases). This TCR was recovered from a human donor in good health (CMV status not recorded). Some clones in this sample may be carry-over from other donors' samples. The CDR3 spells CASSPPGLLSGDTEAFF. CDR3 in DNA: TGTGCCAGCAGCCCGCCGGGACTCCTCTCCGGGGACACTGAAGCTTTCTTT.